Given below is one TCR beta chain in context. The antigen remains undetermined. Assay used: immunoSEQ multiplex PCR; TCRdb lists only in-frame clones, some missing. Found here are about 400,000 clones, 75% to 90% of them singletons; the top ten hold about 1.9%. Germline lookup yields CDR1 MNHEY and CDR2 SMNVEV (reference sequence). The CDR3 has 14 amino acids. Unmatched junction bases numbered 6, after V lost 2 bases and J lost 6 bases. Treatment specified: 15 to 20 received Ad26.COV2.S at low or high dose, single or two shots; 5 received placebo; per-sample allocation not given. All samples were drawn on day 63, counting from the first vaccine or placebo injection. An Ad26 vector carrying the Wuhan-strain SARS-CoV-2 spike served as the vaccine. This sample is drawn from a study of Ad26.COV2.S vaccination and SARS-CoV-2 variants. Study background: Ad26.COV2.S arm of COV1001 included the donor. The study gave Ad26.COV2.S intramuscularly, once or twice 56 days apart. Findings and caveats of the study: The analyses of TCR breadth and depth may have understated the size of total T cell responses.

Specimen: peripheral blood, collected in a trial of Ad26.COV2.S vaccine versus placebo. This TCR was sampled from a person between 18 and 65 years old who received the Ad26.COV2.S COVID-19 vaccine or a placebo. This chain joins TRBV27 and TRBJ1-1; 7 nucleotides align to TRBD1. This chain's CDR3 is CASSLRQGSAEAFF. DNA of the CDR3: TGTGCCAGCAGTTTAAGACAGGGTTCGGCTGAAGCTTTCTTT.